This T cell receptor beta chain was identified in a study of blood T cell repertoires in COVID-19. The CDR3 consists of 17 residues. Germline V CDR1 and CDR2: SEHNR, FQNEAQ (reference sequence). The ends were cut back, 5 bases at V and 0 bases at J, with 19 bases in the middle. The protocol was immunoSEQ multiplex PCR, while the TCRdb copy is restricted to in-frame clones and leaves out a portion. The sample lists 200,000 to 250,000 clones, roughly 84% occurring once. This TCR was sampled from a man aged 30-40 years with active or convalescent COVID-19. Sequencing used peripheral blood. The chain is built from TRBV7-9 and TRBJ2-5; D is perhaps TRBD2 (5 bases). Here the CDR3 reads CASSTHGAALDQETQYF. The CDR3 bases are TGTGCCAGCAGCACACACGGAGCGGCGTTGGACCAAGAGACCCAGTACTTC. Combining the CDR3 with reference TRBV7-9 and TRBJ2-5 gives the whole variable domain DTGVSQNPRHKITKRGQNVTFRCDPISEHNRLYWYRQTLGQGPEFLTYFQNEAQLEKSRLLSDRFSAERPKGSFSTLEIQRTEQGDSAMYLCASSTHGAALDQETQYFGPGTRLLVL.